The 21 T cell receptor beta chains listed next were all sequenced from one sample in a study of shared clonotypes between healthy human individuals. The method was immunoSEQ multiplex PCR; TCRdb's version includes in-frame clones alone and lacks a portion of them. The table records millions of clones, more than 90% of them present only once. The sample was naive CD4+ T cells sorted from blood. Subset indicated: CD45RA+ positively selected. Receptors were obtained from a man between 18 and 29 years old in good health.

The J gene is TRBJ2-1, the V gene TRBV18; D gene ambiguous. CDR3 size: 15 residues. Germline V gene data show CDR1 as KGHSH and CDR2 as LQKENI. V was shortened by 1 base and J by 3 bases, with 10 bases between the two germline ends. In nucleotides, the CDR3 is TGTGCCAGCTCACCACTCACTGGAAGCTACAATGAGCAGTTCTTC. Encoded protein: CASSPLTGSYNEQFF.

Comment on this clone: The same CDR3 can be traced to other DNA sequences in this sample. The chain employs TRBV20-1 and TRBJ1-5, with D unresolved. Germline-derived CDR1 and CDR2 are DFQATT and SNEGSKA (reference sequence). The CDR3 is made up of 11 amino acids. Trimming took 3 bases from V and 5 from J, leaving 5 bases between them. The CDR3 here is CSASLDQPQHF. The CDR3 DNA follows: TGCAGTGCTAGTTTGGATCAGCCCCAGCATTTT.

The chain employs TRBV6-5 and TRBJ1-3, with D unclear. V was cut by 0 bases and J by 0 bases, with 6 bases left in between. Germline V gene sequence: CDR1 MNHEY, CDR2 SVGAGI. The CDR3 runs to 15 residues. The CDR3 sequence is CASSYSSASGNTIYF. In nucleotides, the CDR3 is TGTGCCAGCAGTTACTCGAGTGCCTCTGGAAACACCATATATTTT.

The chain links TRBV25-1 to TRBJ1-6, with D uncertain. The germline gives CDR1 MGHDK, CDR2 SYGVNS. V dropped 4 bases and J dropped 6 bases, with 13 bases sitting between them. The CDR3 has 15 residues. Written as DNA, the CDR3 is TGTGCCAGCAGTGCCGAGGAACGGAGTAATTCACCCCTCCACTTT. This encodes CASSAEERSNSPLHF.

This clone has a single count. The J gene is TRBJ2-2, the V gene TRBV6-1, with TRBD1 matching over 9 bases. CDR3 size: 12 residues. CDR1 is MNHNS and CDR2 is SASEGT in the germline V gene. Losses at the gene ends were 8 bases for V and 5 bases for J; bases not matched to a gene: 0. CDR3 amino acids: CASDRGTGELFF. DNA of the CDR3: TGTGCCAGCGACAGGGGGACCGGGGAGCTGTTTTTT.

The V and J genes are TRBV6-1 and TRBJ2-5; 7 bases are shared with TRBD1. V trimming: 6 bases; J trimming: 2 bases; junction bases outside the gene matches: 9. Germline loops: CDR1 MNHNS, CDR2 SASEGT. This CDR3 has 15 amino acids. CDR3 nucleotides: TGTGCCAGCAGGATCCAGGGGGTAGAGCAAGAGACCCAGTACTTC. Residues: CASRIQGVEQETQYF.

This clone came up a few times. The chain employs TRBV27 and TRBJ1-1; D is perhaps TRBD1 (5 bases). V dropped 1 base and J dropped 4 bases, with 16 bases sitting between them. Germline values: CDR1 MNHEY, CDR2 SMNVEV (reference sequence). The CDR3 runs to 16 residues. The DNA for the CDR3 is TGTGCCAGCAGTTTATTGACGACAGTCGACGGCACTGAAGCTTTCTTT. Protein: CASSLLTTVDGTEAFF.

V gene TRBV4-3 combines with J gene TRBJ2-7, with D tentatively TRBD2 (6 bases). CDR3 length equals 15 residues. V dropped 3 bases and J dropped 4 bases, with 16 bases sitting between them. Germline V gene sequence: CDR1 LGHNA, CDR2 YSLEER. CDR3 region: CASSQGYGSKYEQYF. DNA of the CDR3: TGCGCCAGCAGCCAGGGGTACGGGAGTAAGTACGAGCAGTACTTC.

The J gene is TRBJ1-1, the V gene TRBV7-2; D may be TRBD1 (6 bases). The CDR3 spans 13 residues. CDR1 and CDR2 from the germline V gene are SGHTA and FQGNSA. V was trimmed by 2 bases and J by 3 bases, leaving 7 bases between them. DNA of the CDR3: TGTGCCAGCAGCTTAAGGACAGACACTGAAGCTTTCTTT. This translates into CASSLRTDTEAFF. The entire variable domain, with the rest obtained from reference TRBV7-2 and TRBJ1-1, is as follows: GAGVSQSPSNKVTEKGKDVELRCDPISGHTALYWYRQSLGQGLEFLIYFQGNSAPDKSGLPSDRFSAERTGGSVSTLTIQRTQQEDSAVYLCASSLRTDTEAFFGQGTRLTVV.

The chain is built from TRBV19 and TRBJ2-5; 9 nucleotides match TRBD2. Germline V gives CDR1 LNHDA, CDR2 SQIVND (reference sequence). V was pared by 6 bases and J by 2 bases, with 10 bases of the junction left unmatched. CDR3 length: 16 residues. The CDR3 loop reads CASSAPQRGAQETQYF. CDR3 DNA: TGTGCCAGTAGCGCCCCACAGCGGGGGGCGCAAGAGACCCAGTACTTC.

In its sample, this clone was seen once. This rearrangement joins TRBV6-5 to TRBJ2-6, with D possibly matching TRBD1 (5 bases). From germline, CDR1 is MNHEY and CDR2 SVGAGI. V was pared by 6 bases and J by 2 bases, with 11 bases between. The CDR3 covers 15 residues. The CDR3: CASRSQGAGANVLTF. In DNA form, the CDR3 reads TGTGCCAGCAGATCTCAGGGTGCTGGGGCCAACGTCCTGACTTTC.

The genes are TRBV4-3 and TRBJ2-3; no definite D call. The CDR3 extends over 16 amino acids. Germline V CDR1 and CDR2: LGHNA, YSLEER. The germline V and J ends were trimmed by 0 bases and 0 bases, with 10 bases remaining between them. In DNA form, the CDR3 reads TGCGCCAGCAGCCAAGAGGCTATGAGGAGCACAGATACGCAGTATTTT. Residues: CASSQEAMRSTDTQYF.

This clone was seen once. The gene calls are TRBV7-9 and TRBJ2-3, with D hard to call. The CDR3 sequence is 16 residues long. V dropped 6 bases and J dropped 1 base, with 17 bases sitting between them. CDR1 is SEHNR and CDR2 is FQNEAQ in the germline V gene (reference sequence). The CDR3 bases are TGTGCCAGCAGTCTTAACAGCCCGAGCGGCACAGATACGCAGTATTTT. Amino acid sequence: CASSLNSPSGTDTQYF. The variable domain in full, with the rest retrieved from reference TRBV7-9 and TRBJ2-3, is DTGVSQNPRHKITKRGQNVTFRCDPISEHNRLYWYRQTLGQGPEFLTYFQNEAQLEKSRLLSDRFSAERPKGSFSTLEIQRTEQGDSAMYLCASSLNSPSGTDTQYFGPGTRLTVL.

This clone was detected once. The rearrangement joins TRBV2 to TRBJ2-2; 8 nucleotides agree with TRBD1. The germline V gene has CDR1 SNHLY and CDR2 FYNNEI. The length of the CDR3 is 16 residues. J was trimmed by 1 base and V by 8 bases; bases with no gene match: 9. DNA of the CDR3: TGTGCCAGCCACCGAGCCGGACAGGGGAACACCGGGGAGCTGTTTTTT. The encoded protein is CASHRAGQGNTGELFF.

The CDR3: CASRGQTYEQYF. In DNA, the CDR3 is TGTGCCAGCAGAGGACAGACCTACGAGCAGTACTTC. The chain employs TRBV27 and TRBJ2-7; D is perhaps TRBD1 (6 bases). The ends were cut back, 6 bases at V and 2 bases at J, with 8 bases in the middle. This CDR3 region has 12 residues. The germline gives CDR1 MNHEY, CDR2 SMNVEV (reference sequence).

Comment on this clone: Other DNA sequences within the sample encode an identical CDR3. V is TRBV19 and J is TRBJ2-6; D not certain. V shed 3 bases and J shed 4 bases, with 10 bases lying between them. The CDR3 has 15 residues. CDR1 and CDR2 from the germline V gene are LNHDA and SQIVND (reference sequence). The CDR3 DNA is TGTGCCAGTAGTATTGGATTGGCCGGGGCCAACGTCCTGACTTTC. Its translation is CASSIGLAGANVLTF.

The count of this clone is one. The chain joins TRBV23-1 to TRBJ1-1, with D possibly matching TRBD1 (5 bases). TRBV23-1 is treated as an ORF (open reading frame) with a function not yet certain. The CDR3 runs to 14 residues. Trimming took off 0 bases at V and 0 bases at J, with 5 bases between the two ends. The CDR3 DNA sequence: TGCGCCAGCAGTCAATCGGGGGTGAACACTGAAGCTTTCTTT. Amino acids: CASSQSGVNTEAFF.

V is TRBV6-5 and J is TRBJ2-7; TRBD1 might be the D (5 bases). This CDR3 comprises 13 residues. Germline CDR1 MNHEY, CDR2 SVGAGI. Deletions cut 4 bases from V and 1 base from J, with 8 bases between. In nucleotides, the CDR3 is TGTGCCAGCAGTTGGACACATTCCTACGAGCAGTACTTC. Amino acid sequence: CASSWTHSYEQYF.

The rearrangement joins TRBV6-1 to TRBJ2-7; the match to TRBD1 covers 8 bases. The germline CDR1 and CDR2 sequences are MNHNS and SASEGT. The V gene end was trimmed by 7 bases and the J gene end by 7 bases; junction bases not matched to a gene: 12. This CDR3 comprises 14 residues. The CDR3 DNA follows: TGTGCCAGCACCTACAGCGGACAGGGTGTGGAGCAGTACTTC. Its translation is CASTYSGQGVEQYF.

This chain links TRBV7-9 with TRBJ2-1; a possible D gene is TRBD1 (6 bases). V lost 5 bases to trimming and J lost 5 bases, with 19 bases between them. The germline CDR1 and CDR2 sequences are SEHNR and FQNEAQ (reference sequence). The CDR3 consists of 16 residues. The CDR3, as DNA: TGTGCCAGCAGCCCACCCAGTGACAGGCGCGACAATGAGCAGTTCTTC. It translates to CASSPPSDRRDNEQFF.

The chain has TRBV7-9 and TRBJ2-3; 9 bases fit TRBD1. The CDR3 has 17 residues. Unmatched junction bases numbered 14, after V lost 7 bases and J lost 3 bases. The germline gives CDR1 SEHNR, CDR2 FQNEAQ (reference sequence). The DNA for the CDR3 is TGTGCCAGCACCGAAAAATCGGGACAGGGCCGGACAGATACGCAGTATTTT. As protein: CASTEKSGQGRTDTQYF.